The entry that follows covers one T cell receptor (beta chain) sequence. Its antigen is still unknown. Amplified TCR beta CDR3 regions derived from RNA transcripts. During a first-round RT-PCR of the TCR CDR3, the HTBI primer set was used. TCRdb called the multiplex PCR reads again in MiXCR, with one record for every CDR3 protein. The sample comprises around 560,000 distinct CDR3 sequences, approximately 16% of which are singletons, and 18% rests with the top ten. Each diagnosis drew on symptoms, thyroxine, TRAb, thyroid ultrasound and orbital computed tomography findings. These data belong to a study of T cells in Graves' hyperthyroidism and ophthalmopathy. V shed 5 bases and J shed 1 base, with 11 bases lying between them. Germline CDR1 reads SGHDN; CDR2 reads FVKESK. This CDR3 comprises 14 residues. Whole-study results and caveats: Appearing also in blood were most of the thyroid clonotypes expanded above 0.001.

The chain couples TRBV14 to TRBJ2-5, with D tentatively TRBD1 (5 bases). This sequence was found in a woman under 30 with Graves' hyperthyroidism. Sequences were obtained from blood. CDR3 loop: CASSARQFQETQYF. The CDR3 DNA sequence: TGTGCCAGCAGCGCGCGACAGTTCCAAGAGACCCAGTACTTC.